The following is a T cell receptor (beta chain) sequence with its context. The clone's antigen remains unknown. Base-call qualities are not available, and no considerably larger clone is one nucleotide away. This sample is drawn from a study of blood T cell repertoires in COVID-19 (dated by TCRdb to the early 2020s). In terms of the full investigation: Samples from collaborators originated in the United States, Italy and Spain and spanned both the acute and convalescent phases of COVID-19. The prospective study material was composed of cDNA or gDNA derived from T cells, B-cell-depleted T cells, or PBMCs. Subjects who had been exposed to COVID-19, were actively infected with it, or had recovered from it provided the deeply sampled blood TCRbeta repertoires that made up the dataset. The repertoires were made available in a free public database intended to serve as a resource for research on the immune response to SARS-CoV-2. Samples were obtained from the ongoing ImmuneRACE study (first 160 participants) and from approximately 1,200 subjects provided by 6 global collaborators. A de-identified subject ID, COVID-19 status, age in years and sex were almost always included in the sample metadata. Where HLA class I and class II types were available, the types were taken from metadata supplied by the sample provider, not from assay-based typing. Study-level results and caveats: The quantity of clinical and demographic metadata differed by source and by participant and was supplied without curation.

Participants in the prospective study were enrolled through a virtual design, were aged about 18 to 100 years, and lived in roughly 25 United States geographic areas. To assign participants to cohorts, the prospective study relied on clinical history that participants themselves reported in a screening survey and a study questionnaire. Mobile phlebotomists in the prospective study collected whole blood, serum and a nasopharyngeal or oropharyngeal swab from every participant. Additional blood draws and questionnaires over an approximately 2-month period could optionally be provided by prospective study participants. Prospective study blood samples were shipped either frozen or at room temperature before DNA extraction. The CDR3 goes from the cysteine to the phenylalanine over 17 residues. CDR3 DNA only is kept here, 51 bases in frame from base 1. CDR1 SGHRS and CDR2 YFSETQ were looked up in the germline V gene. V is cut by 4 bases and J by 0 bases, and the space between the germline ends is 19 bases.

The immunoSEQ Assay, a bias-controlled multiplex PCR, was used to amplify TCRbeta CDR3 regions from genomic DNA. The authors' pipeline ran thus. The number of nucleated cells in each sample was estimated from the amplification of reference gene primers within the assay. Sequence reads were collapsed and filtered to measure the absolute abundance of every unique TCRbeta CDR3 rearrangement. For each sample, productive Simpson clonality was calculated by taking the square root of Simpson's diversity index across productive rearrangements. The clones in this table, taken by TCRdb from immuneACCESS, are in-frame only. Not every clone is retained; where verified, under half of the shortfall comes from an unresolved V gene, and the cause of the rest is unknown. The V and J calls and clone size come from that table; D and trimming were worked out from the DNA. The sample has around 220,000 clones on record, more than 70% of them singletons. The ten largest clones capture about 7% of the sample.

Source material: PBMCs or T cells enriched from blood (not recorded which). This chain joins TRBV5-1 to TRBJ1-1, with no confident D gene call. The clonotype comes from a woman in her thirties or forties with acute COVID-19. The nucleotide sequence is TGCGCCAGCAGCCCCGGGTCACTCCTTCAAATGAACACTGAAGCTTTCTTT. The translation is CASSPGSLLQMNTEAFF.